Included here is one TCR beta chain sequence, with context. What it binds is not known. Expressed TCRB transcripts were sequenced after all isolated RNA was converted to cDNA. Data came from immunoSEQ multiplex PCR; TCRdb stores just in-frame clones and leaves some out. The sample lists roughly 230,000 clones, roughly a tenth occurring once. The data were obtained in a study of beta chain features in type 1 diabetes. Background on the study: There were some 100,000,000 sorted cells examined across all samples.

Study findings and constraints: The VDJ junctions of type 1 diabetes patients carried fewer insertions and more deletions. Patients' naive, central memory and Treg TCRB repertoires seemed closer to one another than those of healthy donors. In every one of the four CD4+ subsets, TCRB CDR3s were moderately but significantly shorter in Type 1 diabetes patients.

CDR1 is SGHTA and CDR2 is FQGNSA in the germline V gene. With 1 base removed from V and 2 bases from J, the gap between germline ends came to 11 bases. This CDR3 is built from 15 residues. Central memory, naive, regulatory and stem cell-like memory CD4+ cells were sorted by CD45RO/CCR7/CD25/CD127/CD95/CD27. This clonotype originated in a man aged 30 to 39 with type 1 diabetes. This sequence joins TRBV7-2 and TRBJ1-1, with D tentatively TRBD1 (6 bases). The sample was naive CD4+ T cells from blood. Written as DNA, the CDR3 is TGTGCCAGCAGCTTAGAAAGGACAGCTAACACTGAAGCTTTCTTT. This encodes CASSLERTANTEAFF. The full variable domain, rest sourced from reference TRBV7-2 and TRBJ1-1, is GAGVSQSPSNKVTEKGKDVELRCDPISGHTALYWYRQSLGQGLEFLIYFQGNSAPDKSGLPSDRFSAERTGGSVSTLTIQRTQQEDSAVYLCASSLERTANTEAFFGQGTRLTVV.